This T cell receptor beta chain comes out of a study of response to subunit inactivated influenza vaccine. Study observations and caveats: The study's authors posited that every seasonal influenza vaccination enlists few new T cells.

This clonotype was recorded many times. What it recognizes is unknown. Germline CDR1 reads SGHRS; CDR2 reads YFSETQ. Trimming shortened V by 4 bases and J by 4 bases, and 12 bases separated the two germline ends. There are 13 residues in the CDR3. One entry per CDR3 protein results from TCRdb running MiXCR on the RT-PCR reads. Of approximately 530,000 distinct CDR3 sequences in the sample, 13% were seen once. Sequencing used PBMCs from blood, obtained 45 days after vaccination. The chain recombines TRBV5-1 with TRBJ2-7; either TRBD1 or TRBD2 may fit D (5 bases each). The receptor comes from a man in his fifties or sixties who received an inactivated influenza vaccine. The CDR3 is CASSRGTKYEQYF. The DNA for the CDR3 is TGCGCCAGCAGCCGAGGGACGAAGTACGAGCAGTACTTC.